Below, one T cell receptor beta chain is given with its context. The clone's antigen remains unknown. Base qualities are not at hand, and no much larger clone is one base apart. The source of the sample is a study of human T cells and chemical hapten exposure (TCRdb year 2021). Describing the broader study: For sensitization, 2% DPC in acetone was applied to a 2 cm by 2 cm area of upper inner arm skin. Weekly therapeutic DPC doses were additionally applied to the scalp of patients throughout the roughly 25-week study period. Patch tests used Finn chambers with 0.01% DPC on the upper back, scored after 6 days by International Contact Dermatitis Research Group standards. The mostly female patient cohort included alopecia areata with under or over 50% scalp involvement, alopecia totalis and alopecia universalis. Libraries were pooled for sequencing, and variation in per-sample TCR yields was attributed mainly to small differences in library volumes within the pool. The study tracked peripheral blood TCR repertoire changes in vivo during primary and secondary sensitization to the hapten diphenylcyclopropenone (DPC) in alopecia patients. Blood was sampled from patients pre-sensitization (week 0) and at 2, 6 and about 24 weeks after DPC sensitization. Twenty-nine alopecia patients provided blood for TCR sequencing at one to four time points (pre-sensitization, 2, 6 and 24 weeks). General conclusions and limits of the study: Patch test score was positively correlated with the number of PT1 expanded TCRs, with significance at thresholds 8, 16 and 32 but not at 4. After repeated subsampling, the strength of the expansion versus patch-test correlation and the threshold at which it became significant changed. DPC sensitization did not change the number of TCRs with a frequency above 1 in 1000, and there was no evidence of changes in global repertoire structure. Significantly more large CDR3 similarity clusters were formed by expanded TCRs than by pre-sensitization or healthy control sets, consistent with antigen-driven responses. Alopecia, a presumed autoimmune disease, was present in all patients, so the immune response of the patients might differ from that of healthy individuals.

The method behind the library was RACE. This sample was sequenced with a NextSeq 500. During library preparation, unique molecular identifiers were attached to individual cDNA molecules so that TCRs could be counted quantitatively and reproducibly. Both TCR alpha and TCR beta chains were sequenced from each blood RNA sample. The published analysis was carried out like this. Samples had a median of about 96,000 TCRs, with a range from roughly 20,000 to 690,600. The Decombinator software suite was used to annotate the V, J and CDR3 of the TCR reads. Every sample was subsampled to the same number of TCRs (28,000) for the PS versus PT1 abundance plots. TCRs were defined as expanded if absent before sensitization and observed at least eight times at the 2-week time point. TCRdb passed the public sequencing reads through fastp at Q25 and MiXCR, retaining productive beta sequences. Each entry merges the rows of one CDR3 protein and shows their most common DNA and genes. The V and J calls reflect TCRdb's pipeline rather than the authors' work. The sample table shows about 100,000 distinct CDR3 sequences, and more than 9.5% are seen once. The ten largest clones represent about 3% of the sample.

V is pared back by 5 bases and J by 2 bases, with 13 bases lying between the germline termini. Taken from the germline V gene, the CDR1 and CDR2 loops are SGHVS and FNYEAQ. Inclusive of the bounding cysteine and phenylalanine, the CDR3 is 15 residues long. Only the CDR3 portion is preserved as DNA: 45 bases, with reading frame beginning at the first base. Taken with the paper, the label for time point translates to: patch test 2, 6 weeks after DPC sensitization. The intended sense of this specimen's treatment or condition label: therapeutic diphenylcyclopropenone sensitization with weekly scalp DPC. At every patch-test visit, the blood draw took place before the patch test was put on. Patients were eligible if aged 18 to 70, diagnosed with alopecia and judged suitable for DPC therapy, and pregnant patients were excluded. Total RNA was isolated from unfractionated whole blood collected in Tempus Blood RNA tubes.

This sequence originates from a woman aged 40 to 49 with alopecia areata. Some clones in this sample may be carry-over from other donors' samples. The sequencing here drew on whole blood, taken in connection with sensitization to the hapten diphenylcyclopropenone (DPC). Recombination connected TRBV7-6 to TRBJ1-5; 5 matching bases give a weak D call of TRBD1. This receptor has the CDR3 CASSPIQGGNQPQHF. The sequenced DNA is TGTGCCAGCAGCCCCATTCAGGGCGGCAATCAGCCCCAGCATTTT. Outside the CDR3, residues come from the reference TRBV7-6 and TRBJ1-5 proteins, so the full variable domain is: GAGVSQSPRYKVTKRGQDVALRCDPISGHVSLYWYRQALGQGPEFLTYFNYEAQQDKSGLPNDRFSAERPEGSISTLTIQRTEQRDSAMYRCASSPIQGGNQPQHFGDGTRLSIL.